The clone carrying this T cell receptor (beta chain) was seen a few times. V shed 1 base and J shed 2 bases, with 12 bases lying between them. The CDR3 has 17 residues. The germline CDR1 and CDR2 sequences are LGHNA and YSLEER. TCRdb analysed the 5' RACE reads with MiXCR anew, one entry per CDR3 protein. The sample lists tens of thousands of distinct CDR3 sequences, about 6% occurring once. This sample stems from a study of early T cells in non-severe SARS-CoV-2 infection. The chain carries TRBV4-3 and TRBJ2-6; D might be TRBD2 (6 bases). The clonotype originates from an adult who was a healthcare worker with PCR-confirmed SARS-CoV-2 infection or an uninfected control (not recorded which). Source material: whole blood. Here the CDR3 DNA reads TGCGCCAGCAGCCAAGCCCCTGGCGGGACTGGGGCCAACGTCCTGACTTTC. Its translation is CASSQAPGGTGANVLTF.